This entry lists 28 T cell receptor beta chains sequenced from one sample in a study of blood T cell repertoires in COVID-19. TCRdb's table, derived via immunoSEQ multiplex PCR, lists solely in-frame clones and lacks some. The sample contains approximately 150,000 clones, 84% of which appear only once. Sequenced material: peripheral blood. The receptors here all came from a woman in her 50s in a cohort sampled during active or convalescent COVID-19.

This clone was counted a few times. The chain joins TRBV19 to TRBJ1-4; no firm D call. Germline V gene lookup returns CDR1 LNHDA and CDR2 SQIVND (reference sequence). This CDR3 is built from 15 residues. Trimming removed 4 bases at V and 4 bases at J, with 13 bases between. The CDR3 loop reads CASSSQTAYNEKLFF. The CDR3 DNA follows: TGTGCCAGTAGTAGCCAGACTGCTTATAATGAAAAACTGTTTTTT. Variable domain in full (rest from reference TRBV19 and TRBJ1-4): DGGITQSPKYLFRKEGQNVTLSCEQNLNHDAMYWYRQDPGQGLRLIYYSQIVNDFQKGDIAEGYSVSREKKESFPLTVTSAQKNPTAFYLCASSSQTAYNEKLFFGSGTQLSVL.

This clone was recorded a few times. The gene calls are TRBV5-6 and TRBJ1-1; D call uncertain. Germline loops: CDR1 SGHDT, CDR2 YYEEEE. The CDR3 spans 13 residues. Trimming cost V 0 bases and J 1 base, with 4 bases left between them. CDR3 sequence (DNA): TGTGCCAGCAGCTTGGCCGGGAACACTGAAGCTTTCTTT. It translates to CASSLAGNTEAFF.

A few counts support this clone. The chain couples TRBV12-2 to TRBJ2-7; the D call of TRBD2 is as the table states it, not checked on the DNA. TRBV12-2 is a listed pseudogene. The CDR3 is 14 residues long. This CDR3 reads CASRLVRAGNEQYF. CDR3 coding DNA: TGTGCAAGTCGCTTAGTTCGGGCCGGGAACGAGCAGTACTTC.

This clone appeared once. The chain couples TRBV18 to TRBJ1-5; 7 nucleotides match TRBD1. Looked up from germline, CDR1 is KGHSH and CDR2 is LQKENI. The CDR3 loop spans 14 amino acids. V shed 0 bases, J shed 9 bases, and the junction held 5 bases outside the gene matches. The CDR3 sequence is CASSPPGQSGPQHF. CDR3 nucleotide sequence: TGTGCCAGCTCACCACCGGGACAGTCGGGGCCCCAGCATTTT. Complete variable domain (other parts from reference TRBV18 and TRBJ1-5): NAGVMQNPRHLVRRRGQEARLRCSPMKGHSHVYWYRQLPEEGLKFMVYLQKENIIDESGMPKERFSAEFPKEGPSILRIQQVVRGDSAAYFCASSPPGQSGPQHFGDGTRLSIL.

DNA of the CDR3: TGTGCCAGTAGTATAGGGGTCGGTCGGGACACTGAAGCTTTCTTT. It specifies CASSIGVGRDTEAFF. V usage is TRBV19 and J usage is TRBJ1-1; D not resolved. The germline V gene has CDR1 LNHDA and CDR2 SQIVND (reference sequence). The CDR3 has 15 amino acids. V was clipped by 1 base and J by 3 bases, with 12 bases between them.

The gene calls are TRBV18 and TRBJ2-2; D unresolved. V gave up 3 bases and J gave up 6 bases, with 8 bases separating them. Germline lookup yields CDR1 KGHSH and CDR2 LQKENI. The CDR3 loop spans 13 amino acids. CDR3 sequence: CASSPRWAGELFF. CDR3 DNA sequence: TGTGCCAGCTCACCGCGGTGGGCCGGGGAGCTGTTTTTT.

The CDR3 DNA is TGTGCCAGCAGCCAAGATGGGGCCAACTATGGCTACACCTTC. It yields the protein CASSQDGANYGYTF. The chain has TRBV3-1 (or the pseudogene TRBV3-2) and TRBJ1-2; a weak D match, TRBD1 (5 bases). The V end was cut by 0 bases, the J end by 2 bases, with 7 bases between. CDR3 length: 14 residues. Germline assignment: CDR1 LGHDT and CDR2 YNNKEL (reference sequence).

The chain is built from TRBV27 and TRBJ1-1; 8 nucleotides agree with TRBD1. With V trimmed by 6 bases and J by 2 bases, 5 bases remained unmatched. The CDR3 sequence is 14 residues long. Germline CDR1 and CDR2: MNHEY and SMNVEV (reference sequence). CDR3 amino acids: CASSRQGLNTEAFF. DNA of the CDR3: TGTGCCAGCAGCCGACAGGGGCTAAACACTGAAGCTTTCTTT.

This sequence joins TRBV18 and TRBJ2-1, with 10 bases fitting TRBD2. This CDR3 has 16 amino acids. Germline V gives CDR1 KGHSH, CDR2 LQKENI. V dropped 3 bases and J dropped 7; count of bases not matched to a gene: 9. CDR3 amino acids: CASSPSSGGGGNEQFF. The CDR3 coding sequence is TGTGCCAGCTCACCGTCTAGCGGGGGCGGTGGTAATGAGCAGTTCTTC.

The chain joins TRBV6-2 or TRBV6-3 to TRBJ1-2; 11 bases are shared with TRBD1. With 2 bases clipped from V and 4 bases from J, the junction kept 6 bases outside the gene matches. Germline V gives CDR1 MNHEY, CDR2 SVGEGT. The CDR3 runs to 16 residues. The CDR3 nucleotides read TGTGCCAGCAGTTACCTCCGGACAGGGGGCGGCTATGGCTACACCTTC. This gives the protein CASSYLRTGGGYGYTF.

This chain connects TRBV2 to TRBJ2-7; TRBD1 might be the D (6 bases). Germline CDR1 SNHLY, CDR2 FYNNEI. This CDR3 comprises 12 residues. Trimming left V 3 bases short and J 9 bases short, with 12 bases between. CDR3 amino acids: CASSDRGHGQYF. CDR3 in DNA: TGTGCCAGCAGTGACAGGGGCCACGGGCAGTACTTC.

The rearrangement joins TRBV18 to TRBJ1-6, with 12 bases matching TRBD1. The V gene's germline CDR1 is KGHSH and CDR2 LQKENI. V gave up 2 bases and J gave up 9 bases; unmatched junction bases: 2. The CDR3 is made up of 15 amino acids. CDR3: CASSPMGQGASPLHF. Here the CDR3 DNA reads TGTGCCAGCTCACCAATGGGACAGGGGGCTTCACCCCTCCACTTT. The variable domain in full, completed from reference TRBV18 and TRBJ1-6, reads NAGVMQNPRHLVRRRGQEARLRCSPMKGHSHVYWYRQLPEEGLKFMVYLQKENIIDESGMPKERFSAEFPKEGPSILRIQQVVRGDSAAYFCASSPMGQGASPLHFGNGTRLTVT.

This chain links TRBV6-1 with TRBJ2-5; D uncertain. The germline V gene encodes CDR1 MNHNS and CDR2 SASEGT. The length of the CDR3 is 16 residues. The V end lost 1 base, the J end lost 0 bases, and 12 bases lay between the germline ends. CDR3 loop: CASSEGFNKYQETQYF. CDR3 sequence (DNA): TGTGCCAGCAGTGAAGGTTTTAACAAGTACCAAGAGACCCAGTACTTC.

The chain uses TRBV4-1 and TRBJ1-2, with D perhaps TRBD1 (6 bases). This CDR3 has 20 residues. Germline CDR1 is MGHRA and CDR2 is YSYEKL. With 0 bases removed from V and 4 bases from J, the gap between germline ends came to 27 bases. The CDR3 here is CASSQDANGGGRKLAYGYTF. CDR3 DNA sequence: TGCGCCAGCAGCCAAGACGCTAACGGGGGGGGGCGCAAACTTGCCTATGGCTACACCTTC.

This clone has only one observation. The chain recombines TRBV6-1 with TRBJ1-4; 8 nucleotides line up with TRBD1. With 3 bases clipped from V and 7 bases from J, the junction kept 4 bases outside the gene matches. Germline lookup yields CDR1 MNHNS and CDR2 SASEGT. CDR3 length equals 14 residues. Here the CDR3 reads CASSDRGLSEKLFF. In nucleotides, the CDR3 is TGTGCCAGCAGTGACAGGGGGCTCAGTGAAAAACTGTTTTTT.

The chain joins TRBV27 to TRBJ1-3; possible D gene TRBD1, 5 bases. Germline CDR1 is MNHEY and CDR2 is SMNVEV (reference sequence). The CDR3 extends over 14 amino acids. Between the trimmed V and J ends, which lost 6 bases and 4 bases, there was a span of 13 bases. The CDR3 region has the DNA TGTGCCAGCAGGTCGCAGGGAACCGGAAACACCATATATTTT. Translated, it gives CASRSQGTGNTIYF.

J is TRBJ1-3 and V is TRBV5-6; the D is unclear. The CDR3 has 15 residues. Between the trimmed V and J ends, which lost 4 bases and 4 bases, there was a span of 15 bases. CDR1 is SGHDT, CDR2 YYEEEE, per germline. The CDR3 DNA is TGTGCCAGCAGCCACCAGCATCTCGGGGGAAACACCATATATTTT. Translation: CASSHQHLGGNTIYF.

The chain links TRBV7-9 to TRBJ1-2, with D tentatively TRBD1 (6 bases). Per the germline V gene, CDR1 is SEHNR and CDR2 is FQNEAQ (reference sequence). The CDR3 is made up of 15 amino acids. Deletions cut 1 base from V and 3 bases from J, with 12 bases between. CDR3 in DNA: TGTGCCAGCAGCTTAGTTTTACAGGGCCACTATGGCTACACCTTC. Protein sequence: CASSLVLQGHYGYTF.

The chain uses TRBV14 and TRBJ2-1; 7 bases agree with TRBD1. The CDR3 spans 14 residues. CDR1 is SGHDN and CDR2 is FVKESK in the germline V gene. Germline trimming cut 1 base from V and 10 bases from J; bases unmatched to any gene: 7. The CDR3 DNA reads TGTGCCAGCAGCCAAGGGACTGACAGGGTAGAGCAGTTCTTC. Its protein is CASSQGTDRVEQFF.

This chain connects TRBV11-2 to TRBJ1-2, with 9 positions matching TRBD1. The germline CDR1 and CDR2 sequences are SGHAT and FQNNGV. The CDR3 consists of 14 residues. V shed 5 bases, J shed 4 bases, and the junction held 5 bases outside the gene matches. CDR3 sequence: CASSRPGQGYGYTF. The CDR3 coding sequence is TGTGCCAGCAGCCGTCCGGGACAGGGCTATGGCTACACCTTC.

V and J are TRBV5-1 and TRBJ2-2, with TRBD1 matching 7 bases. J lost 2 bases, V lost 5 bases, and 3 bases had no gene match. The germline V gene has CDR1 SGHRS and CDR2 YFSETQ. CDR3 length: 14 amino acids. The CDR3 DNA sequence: TGCGCCAGCAGGACAGGGCTTAACACCGGGGAGCTGTTTTTT. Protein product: CASRTGLNTGELFF.

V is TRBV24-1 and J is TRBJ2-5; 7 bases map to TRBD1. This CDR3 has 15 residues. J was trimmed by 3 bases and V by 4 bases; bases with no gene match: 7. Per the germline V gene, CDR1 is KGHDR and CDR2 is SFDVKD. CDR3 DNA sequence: TGTGCCACCAGTGAACCCACAGGGGAAGAAGAGACCCAGTACTTC. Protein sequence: CATSEPTGEEETQYF.

The CDR3 bases are TGTGCCAGCAGCCAAGCTGCAGGGGCGGGGGCGGATGGCTACACCTTC. It codes for CASSQAAGAGADGYTF. The rearrangement uses TRBV4-2 and TRBJ1-2; tentative D call: TRBD1 (6 bases). V lost 1 base and J lost 6, with 18 bases in between. The germline gives CDR1 LGHNA, CDR2 YNFKEQ. The CDR3 runs 16 residues.

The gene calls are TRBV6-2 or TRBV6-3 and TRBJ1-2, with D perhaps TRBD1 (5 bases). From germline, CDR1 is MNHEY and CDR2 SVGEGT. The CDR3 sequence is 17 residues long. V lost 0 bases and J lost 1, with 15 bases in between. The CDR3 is CASSYSGTQGLNYGYTF. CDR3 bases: TGTGCCAGCAGTTACTCGGGGACGCAGGGACTTAACTATGGCTACACCTTC.

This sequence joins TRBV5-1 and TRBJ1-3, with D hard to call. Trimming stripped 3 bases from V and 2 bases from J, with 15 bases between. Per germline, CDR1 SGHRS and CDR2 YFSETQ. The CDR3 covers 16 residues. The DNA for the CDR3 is TGCGCCAGCAGCTCGGAGTATCAAACGACTGGAAACACCATATATTTT. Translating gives CASSSEYQTTGNTIYF.

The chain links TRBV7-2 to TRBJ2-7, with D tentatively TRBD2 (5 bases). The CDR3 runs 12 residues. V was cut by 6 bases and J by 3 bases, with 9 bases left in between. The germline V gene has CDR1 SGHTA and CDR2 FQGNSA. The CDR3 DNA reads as TGTGCCAGCAGTGCCGGGATCTACGAGCAGTACTTC. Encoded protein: CASSAGIYEQYF.

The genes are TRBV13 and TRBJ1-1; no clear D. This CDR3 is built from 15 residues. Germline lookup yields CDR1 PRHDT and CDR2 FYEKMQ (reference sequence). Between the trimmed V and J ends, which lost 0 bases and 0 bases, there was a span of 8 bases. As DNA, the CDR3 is TGTGCCAGCAGCTTAGGTGGGCAGATGAACACTGAAGCTTTCTTT. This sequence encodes CASSLGGQMNTEAFF.

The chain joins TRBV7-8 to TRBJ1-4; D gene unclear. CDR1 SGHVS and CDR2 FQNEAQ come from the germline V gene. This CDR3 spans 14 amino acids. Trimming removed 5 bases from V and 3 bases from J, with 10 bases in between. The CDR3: CASSPSEANEKLFF. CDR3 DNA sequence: TGTGCCAGCAGCCCCTCCGAGGCTAATGAAAAACTGTTTTTT.